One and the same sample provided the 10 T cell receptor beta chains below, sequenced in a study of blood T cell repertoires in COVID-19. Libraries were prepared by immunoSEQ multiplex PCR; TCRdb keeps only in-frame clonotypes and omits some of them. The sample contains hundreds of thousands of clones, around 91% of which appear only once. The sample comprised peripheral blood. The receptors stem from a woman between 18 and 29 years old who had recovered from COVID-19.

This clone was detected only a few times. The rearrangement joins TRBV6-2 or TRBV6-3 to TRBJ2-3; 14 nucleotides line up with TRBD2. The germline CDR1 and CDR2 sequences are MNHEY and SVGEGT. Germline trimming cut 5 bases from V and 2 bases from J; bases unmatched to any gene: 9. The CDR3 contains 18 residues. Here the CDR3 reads CASSTGTSGGLLTDTQYF. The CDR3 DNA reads TGTGCCAGCAGTACAGGGACTAGCGGGGGACTACTCACAGATACGCAGTATTTT.

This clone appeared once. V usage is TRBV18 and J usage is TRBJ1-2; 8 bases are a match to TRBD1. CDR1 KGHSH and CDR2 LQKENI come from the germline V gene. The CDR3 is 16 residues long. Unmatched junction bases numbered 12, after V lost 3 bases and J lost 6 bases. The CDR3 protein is CASSPLTDRVFHGYTF. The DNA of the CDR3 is TGTGCCAGCTCACCGTTAACGGACAGGGTTTTTCATGGCTACACCTTC.

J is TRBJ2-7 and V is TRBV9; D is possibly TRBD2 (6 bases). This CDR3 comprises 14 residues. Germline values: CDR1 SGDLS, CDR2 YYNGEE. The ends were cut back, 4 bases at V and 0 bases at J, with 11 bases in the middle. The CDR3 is CASSPGTDSYEQYV. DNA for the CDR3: TGTGCCAGCAGCCCTGGGACTGACTCCTACGAGCAGTACGTC.

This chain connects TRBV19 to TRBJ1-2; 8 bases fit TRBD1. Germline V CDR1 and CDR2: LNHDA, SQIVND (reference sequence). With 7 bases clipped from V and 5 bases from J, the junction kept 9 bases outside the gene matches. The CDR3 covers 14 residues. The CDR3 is CASIQQGDRYGYTF. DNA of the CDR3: TGTGCCAGTATTCAACAGGGGGACAGGTATGGCTACACCTTC. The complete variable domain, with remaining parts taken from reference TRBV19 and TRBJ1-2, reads DGGITQSPKYLFRKEGQNVTLSCEQNLNHDAMYWYRQDPGQGLRLIYYSQIVNDFQKGDIAEGYSVSREKKESFPLTVTSAQKNPTAFYLCASIQQGDRYGYTFGSGTRLTVV.

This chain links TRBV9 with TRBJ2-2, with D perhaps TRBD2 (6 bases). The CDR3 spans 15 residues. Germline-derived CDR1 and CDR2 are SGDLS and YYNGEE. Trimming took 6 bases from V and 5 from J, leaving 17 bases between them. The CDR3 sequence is CASNRGGIGTGELFF. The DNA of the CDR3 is TGTGCCAGCAATCGGGGCGGGATAGGAACCGGGGAGCTGTTTTTT.

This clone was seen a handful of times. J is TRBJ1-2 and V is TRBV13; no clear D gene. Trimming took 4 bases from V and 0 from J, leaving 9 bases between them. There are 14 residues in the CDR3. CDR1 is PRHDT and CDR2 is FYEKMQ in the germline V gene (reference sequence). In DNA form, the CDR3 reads TGTGCCAGCAGCTCACAGTATTCTAACTATGGCTACACCTTC. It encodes CASSSQYSNYGYTF.

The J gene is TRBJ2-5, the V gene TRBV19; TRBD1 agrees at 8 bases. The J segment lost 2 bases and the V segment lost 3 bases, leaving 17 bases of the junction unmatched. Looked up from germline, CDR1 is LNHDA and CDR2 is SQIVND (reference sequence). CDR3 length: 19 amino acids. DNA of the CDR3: TGTGCCAGTAGTATGGCTAAGACAGGGGACCCTGGGGTTCAAGAGACCCAGTACTTC. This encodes CASSMAKTGDPGVQETQYF.

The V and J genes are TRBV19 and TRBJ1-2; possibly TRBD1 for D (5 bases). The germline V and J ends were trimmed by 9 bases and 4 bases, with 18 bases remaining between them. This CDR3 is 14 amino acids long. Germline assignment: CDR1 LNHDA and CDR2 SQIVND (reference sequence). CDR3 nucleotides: TGTGCCAGCTTCTATCCGGGGGGATCCTATGGCTACACCTTC. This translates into CASFYPGGSYGYTF.

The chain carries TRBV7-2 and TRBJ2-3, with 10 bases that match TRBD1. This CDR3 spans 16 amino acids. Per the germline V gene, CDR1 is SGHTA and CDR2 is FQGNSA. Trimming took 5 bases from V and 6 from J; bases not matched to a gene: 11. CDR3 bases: TGTGCCAGCAGCGGACGAACGGGACAGGGGTACGATACGCAGTATTTT. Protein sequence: CASSGRTGQGYDTQYF.

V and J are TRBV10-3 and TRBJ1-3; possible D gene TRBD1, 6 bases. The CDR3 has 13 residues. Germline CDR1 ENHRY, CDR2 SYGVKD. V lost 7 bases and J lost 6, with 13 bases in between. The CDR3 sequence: CAITTGNQNTIYF. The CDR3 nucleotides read TGTGCCATCACCACAGGGAACCAAAACACCATATATTTT.